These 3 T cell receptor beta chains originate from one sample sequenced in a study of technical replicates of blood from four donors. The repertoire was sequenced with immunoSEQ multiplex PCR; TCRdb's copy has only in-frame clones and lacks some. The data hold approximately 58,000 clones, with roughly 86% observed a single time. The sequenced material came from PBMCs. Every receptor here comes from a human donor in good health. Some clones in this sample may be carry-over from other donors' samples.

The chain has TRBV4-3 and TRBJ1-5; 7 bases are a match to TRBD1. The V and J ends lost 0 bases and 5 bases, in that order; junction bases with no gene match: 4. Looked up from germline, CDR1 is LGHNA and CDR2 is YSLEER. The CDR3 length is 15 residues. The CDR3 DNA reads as TGCGCCAGCAGCCAAGATTACACAGGGGATCAGCCCCAGCATTTT. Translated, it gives CASSQDYTGDQPQHF.

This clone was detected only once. CDR3 region: CASSLSLAGEQYF. DNA for the CDR3: TGTGCCAGCAGTCTTAGCTTGGCGGGCGAGCAGTACTTC. The chain has TRBV27 and TRBJ2-7; D may be TRBD2 (5 bases). The CDR3 runs to 13 residues. CDR1 is MNHEY, CDR2 SMNVEV, per germline (reference sequence). Trimming left V 5 bases short and J 6 bases short, with 14 bases between.

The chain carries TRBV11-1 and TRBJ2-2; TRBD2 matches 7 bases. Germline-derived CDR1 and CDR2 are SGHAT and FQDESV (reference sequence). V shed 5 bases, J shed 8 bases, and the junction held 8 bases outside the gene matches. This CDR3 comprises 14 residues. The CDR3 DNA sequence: TGTGCCAGCAGCGGAAGGACTAGGACAGGGGAGCTGTTTTTT. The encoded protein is CASSGRTRTGELFF.